These 8 T cell receptor beta chains came from one sample sequenced in a study of beta chain features in type 1 diabetes. Overall study findings and caveats: Among patients with Type 1 diabetes, TCRB CDR3s were moderately but significantly shorter in every one of the four CD4+ subsets.

The investigators reverse transcribed all of the isolated RNA, so they sequenced expressed TCRB transcripts. The table came from immunoSEQ multiplex PCR; TCRdb's copy has only in-frame clones and leaves some out. The table includes 600,000 or so clones, around 12% detected once. Antigen specificity for these receptors is unknown. Sequenced: naive CD4+ T cells from blood. Receptors originate from a man aged 25-40 years with type 1 diabetes.

This clone has a handful of counts. The chain combines TRBV7-8 with TRBJ2-7, with D perhaps matching TRBD2 (5 bases). Trimming shortened V by 5 bases and J by 2 bases, and 13 bases separated the two germline ends. The CDR3 has 14 amino acids. Germline-derived CDR1 and CDR2 are SGHVS and FQNEAQ. CDR3 residues: CASSTGSVAYEQYF. DNA of the CDR3: TGTGCCAGCAGCACGGGGTCGGTCGCCTACGAGCAGTACTTC.

This clone was observed a few times. V usage is TRBV2 and J usage is TRBJ2-7; D may be TRBD1 or TRBD2 (5 bases each). This CDR3 spans 15 amino acids. Germline loops: CDR1 SNHLY, CDR2 FYNNEI. Trimming removed 4 bases at V and 7 bases at J, with 20 bases between. The CDR3 sequence is CASSGPSWGLREQYF. CDR3 coding DNA: TGTGCCAGCAGTGGCCCCAGCTGGGGGTTGAGAGAGCAGTACTTC.

The chain joins TRBV12-5 to TRBJ2-5, with D uncertain. Germline lookup yields CDR1 LGHNT and CDR2 FRNRAP. Trimming took off 0 bases at V and 1 base at J, with 9 bases between the two ends. CDR3 length: 15 residues. CDR3 bases: TGTGCTAGTGGTTTGGTGGTGGGTACCCAAGAGACCCAGTACTTC. It encodes CASGLVVGTQETQYF.

This clone turned up a few times. V and J are TRBV4-2 and TRBJ2-7, with D possibly matching TRBD2 (6 bases). In germline, CDR1 is LGHNA, CDR2 YNFKEQ. CDR3 length: 16 amino acids. V was cut by 0 bases and J by 1 base, with 13 bases left in between. Written as DNA, the CDR3 is TGTGCCAGCAGCCAAGATGCGTCAGGGACTTCCTACGAGCAGTACTTC. It translates to CASSQDASGTSYEQYF.

This clone was seen only a few times. The chain combines TRBV7-9 with TRBJ2-2; the D gene is possibly TRBD1 (5 bases). This CDR3 is built from 13 residues. V lost 5 bases, J lost 4 bases, and 8 bases lay in between. Germline CDR1 and CDR2: SEHNR and FQNEAQ (reference sequence). The chain's CDR3 is CASSQDSTGELFF. The CDR3, as DNA: TGTGCCAGCAGCCAAGACAGCACCGGGGAGCTGTTTTTT.

This clone has more than one count but fewer than ten. The rearrangement links TRBV18 to TRBJ2-3; D is undetermined. V lost 3 bases, J lost 4 bases, and 5 bases lay in between. The CDR3 totals 12 residues. Germline V gene sequence: CDR1 KGHSH, CDR2 LQKENI. CDR3 in amino acids: CASSPKADTQYF. As DNA, the CDR3 is TGTGCCAGCTCACCGAAGGCAGATACGCAGTATTTT. Full variable domain (remainder filled in from reference TRBV18 and TRBJ2-3): NAGVMQNPRHLVRRRGQEARLRCSPMKGHSHVYWYRQLPEEGLKFMVYLQKENIIDESGMPKERFSAEFPKEGPSILRIQQVVRGDSAAYFCASSPKADTQYFGPGTRLTVL.

This clone turned up a few times. The rearrangement joins TRBV9 to TRBJ2-3; 13 positions agree with TRBD2. CDR1 and CDR2 from the germline V gene are SGDLS and YYNGEE. V gave up 4 bases and J gave up 4 bases; unmatched junction bases: 6. The CDR3 runs to 16 residues. The CDR3 nucleotides are TGTGCCAGCAGCTCCGGGACTAGCGGGGCCTCAGATACGCAGTATTTT. This sequence encodes CASSSGTSGASDTQYF.

The genes are TRBV19 and TRBJ1-1, with no clear D. The germline CDR1 and CDR2 sequences are LNHDA and SQIVND (reference sequence). The CDR3 contains 13 residues. V shed 5 bases and J shed 5 bases, with 12 bases lying between them. CDR3 in DNA: TGTGCCAGTAGTCCCCCGCTCGGAACTGAAGCTTTCTTT. Translation: CASSPPLGTEAFF.